The present T cell receptor beta chain was sequenced within a study of T cell repertoires in cytomegalovirus infection. One entry per CDR3 protein, called by TCRdb with MiXCR from the reads. The repertoire consists of some 400,000 distinct CDR3 sequences, with about a third occurring once and the leading ten covering approximately 14%. This clonotype was recorded at least ten times. As yet, its antigen is unknown. Whole-study findings and limits: Summed public TCR beta family frequency identified CMV carriers bearing the relevant HLA. HLA-C-restricted CMV clonotypes gave the most frequent clonotype in two of eight donors.

The CDR3 is 15 residues long. V was clipped by 5 bases and J by 1 base; unmatched bases: 4. Germline V gene sequence: CDR1 SGHTA, CDR2 FQGNSA. Material: PBMCs. The gene calls are TRBV7-2 and TRBJ2-2, with 7 bases fitting TRBD1. This sequence originates from a human donor in good health (CMV status not recorded). Some clones in this sample may be carry-over from other donors' samples. The CDR3 nucleotides read TGTGCCAGCAGCGCGACAGGGCTGAACACCGGGGAGCTGTTTTTT. Protein product: CASSATGLNTGELFF.